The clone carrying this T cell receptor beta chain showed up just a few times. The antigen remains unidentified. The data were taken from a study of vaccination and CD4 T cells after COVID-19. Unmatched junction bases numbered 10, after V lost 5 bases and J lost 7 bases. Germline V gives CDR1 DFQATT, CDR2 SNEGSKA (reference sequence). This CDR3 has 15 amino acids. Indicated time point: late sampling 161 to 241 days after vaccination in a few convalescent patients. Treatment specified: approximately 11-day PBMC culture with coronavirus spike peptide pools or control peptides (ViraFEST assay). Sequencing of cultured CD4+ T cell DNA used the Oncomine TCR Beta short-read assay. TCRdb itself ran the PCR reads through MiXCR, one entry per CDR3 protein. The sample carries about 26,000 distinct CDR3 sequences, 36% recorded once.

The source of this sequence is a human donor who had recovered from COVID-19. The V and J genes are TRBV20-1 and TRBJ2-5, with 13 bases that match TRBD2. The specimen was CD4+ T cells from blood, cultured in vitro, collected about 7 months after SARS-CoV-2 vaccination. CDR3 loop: CSAGGLAGPYGTQYF. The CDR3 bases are TGCAGTGCTGGGGGACTAGCGGGACCCTATGGGACCCAGTACTTC.